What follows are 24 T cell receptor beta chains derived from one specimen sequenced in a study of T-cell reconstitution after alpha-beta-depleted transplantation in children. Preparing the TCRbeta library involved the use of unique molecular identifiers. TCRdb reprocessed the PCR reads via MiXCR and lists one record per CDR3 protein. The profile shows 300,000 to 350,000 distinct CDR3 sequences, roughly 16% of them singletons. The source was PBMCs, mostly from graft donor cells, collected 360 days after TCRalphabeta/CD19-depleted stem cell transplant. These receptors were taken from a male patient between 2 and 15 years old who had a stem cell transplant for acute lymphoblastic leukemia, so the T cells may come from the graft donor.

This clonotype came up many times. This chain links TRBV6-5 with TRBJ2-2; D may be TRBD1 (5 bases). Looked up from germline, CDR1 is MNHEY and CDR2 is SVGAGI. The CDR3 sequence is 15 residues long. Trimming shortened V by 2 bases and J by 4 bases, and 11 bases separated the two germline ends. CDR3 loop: CASSYADRGTGELFF. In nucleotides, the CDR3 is TGTGCCAGCAGTTACGCAGACAGAGGCACCGGGGAGCTGTTTTTT.

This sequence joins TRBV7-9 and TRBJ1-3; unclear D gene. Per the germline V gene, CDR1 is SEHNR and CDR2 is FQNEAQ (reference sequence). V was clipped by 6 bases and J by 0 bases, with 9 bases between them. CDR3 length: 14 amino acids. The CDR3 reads CASRRLISGNTIYF. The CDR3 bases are TGTGCCAGCAGACGACTGATCTCTGGAAACACCATATATTTT.

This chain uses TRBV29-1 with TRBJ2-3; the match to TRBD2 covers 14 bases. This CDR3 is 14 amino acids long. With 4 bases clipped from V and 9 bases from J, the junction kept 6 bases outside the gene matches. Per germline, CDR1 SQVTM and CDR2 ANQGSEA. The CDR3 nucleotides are TGCAGCGTTGTGGGGGGACTAGCGGGAGAAACGCAGTATTTT. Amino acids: CSVVGGLAGETQYF.

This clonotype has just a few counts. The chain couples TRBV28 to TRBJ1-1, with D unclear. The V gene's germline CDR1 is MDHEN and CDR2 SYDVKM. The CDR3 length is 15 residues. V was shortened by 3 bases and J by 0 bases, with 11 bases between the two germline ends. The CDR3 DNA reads TGTGCCAGCAGTTTCCTGCTGAAAATGAACACTGAAGCTTTCTTT. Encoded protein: CASSFLLKMNTEAFF.

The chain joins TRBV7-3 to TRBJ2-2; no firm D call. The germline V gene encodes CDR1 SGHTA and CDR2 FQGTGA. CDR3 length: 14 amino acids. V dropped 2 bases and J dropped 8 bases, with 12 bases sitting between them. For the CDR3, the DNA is TGTGCCAGCAGCTTATGGCCCACTGGAGGGGAGCTGTTTTTT. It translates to CASSLWPTGGELFF.

Here the CDR3 reads CASSLTPGPRNQPQHF. CDR3 nucleotides: TGTGCCAGCAGCCTGACACCGGGACCGAGGAATCAGCCCCAGCATTTT. The chain couples TRBV5-5 to TRBJ1-5, with a weak D call TRBD1 (5 bases). The CDR3 runs 16 residues. V gave up 4 bases and J gave up 4 bases, with 18 bases separating them. CDR1 is SGHKS, CDR2 YYEKEE, per germline (reference sequence).

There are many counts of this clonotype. This CDR3 is CASSQEMVAAYNEQFF. The CDR3, as DNA: TGCGCCAGCAGCCAAGAGATGGTAGCGGCTTACAATGAGCAGTTCTTC. The chain couples TRBV4-1 to TRBJ2-1; a weak D match, TRBD2 (6 bases). The CDR3 has 16 residues. Germline V gene lookup returns CDR1 MGHRA and CDR2 YSYEKL. The germline V and J ends were trimmed by 0 bases and 4 bases, with 13 bases remaining between them.

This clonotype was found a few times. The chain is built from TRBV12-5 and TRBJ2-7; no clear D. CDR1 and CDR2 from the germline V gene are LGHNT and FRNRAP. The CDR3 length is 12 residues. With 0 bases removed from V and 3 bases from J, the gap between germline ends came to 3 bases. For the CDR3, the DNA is TGTGCTAGTGGTTTGGTGATCTACGAGCAGTACTTC. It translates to CASGLVIYEQYF.

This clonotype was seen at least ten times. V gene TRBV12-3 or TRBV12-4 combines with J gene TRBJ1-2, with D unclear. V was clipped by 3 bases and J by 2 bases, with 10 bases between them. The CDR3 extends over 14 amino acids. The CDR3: CASSFGPGNYGYTF. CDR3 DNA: TGTGCCAGCAGTTTCGGTCCGGGGAACTATGGCTACACCTTC.

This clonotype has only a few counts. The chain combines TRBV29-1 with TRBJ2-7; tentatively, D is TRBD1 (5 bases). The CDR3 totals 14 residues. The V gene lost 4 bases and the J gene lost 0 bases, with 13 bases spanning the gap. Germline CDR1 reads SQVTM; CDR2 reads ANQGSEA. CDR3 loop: CSVVLRASSYEQYF. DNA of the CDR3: TGCAGCGTTGTCCTCAGGGCGAGCTCCTACGAGCAGTACTTC.

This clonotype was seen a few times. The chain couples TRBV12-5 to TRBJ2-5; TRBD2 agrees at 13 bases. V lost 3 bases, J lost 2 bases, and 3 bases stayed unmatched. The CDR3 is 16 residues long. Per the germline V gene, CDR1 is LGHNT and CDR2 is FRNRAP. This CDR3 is CASGFGTSGTQETQYF. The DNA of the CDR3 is TGTGCTAGTGGTTTCGGGACTAGCGGGACACAAGAGACCCAGTACTTC.

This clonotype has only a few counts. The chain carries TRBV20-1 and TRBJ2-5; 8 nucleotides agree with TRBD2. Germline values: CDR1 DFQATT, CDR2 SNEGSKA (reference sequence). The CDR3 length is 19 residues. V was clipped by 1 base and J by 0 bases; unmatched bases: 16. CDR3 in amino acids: CSARVKGGLGRAYQETQYF. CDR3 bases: TGCAGTGCTAGAGTTAAAGGGGGACTAGGACGGGCATACCAAGAGACCCAGTACTTC.

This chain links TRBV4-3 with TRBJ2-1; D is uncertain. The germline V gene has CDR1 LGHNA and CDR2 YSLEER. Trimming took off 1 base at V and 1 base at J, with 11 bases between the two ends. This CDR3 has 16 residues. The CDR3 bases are TGCGCCAGCAGCCAAGGAAACCTCCTTTCCTACAATGAGCAGTTCTTC. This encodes CASSQGNLLSYNEQFF.

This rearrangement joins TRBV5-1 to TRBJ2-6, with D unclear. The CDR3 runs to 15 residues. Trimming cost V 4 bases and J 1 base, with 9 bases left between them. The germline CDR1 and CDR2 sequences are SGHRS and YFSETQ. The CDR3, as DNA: TGCGCCAGCAGCACCGGACGGTCTGGGGCCAACGTCCTGACTTTC. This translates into CASSTGRSGANVLTF.

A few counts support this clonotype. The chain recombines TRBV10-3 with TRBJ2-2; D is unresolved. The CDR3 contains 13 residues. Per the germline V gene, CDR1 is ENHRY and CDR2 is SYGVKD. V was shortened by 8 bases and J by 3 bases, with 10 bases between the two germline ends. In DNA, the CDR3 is TGTGCCATCCCAAACCGGGACACCGGGGAGCTGTTTTTT. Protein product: CAIPNRDTGELFF.

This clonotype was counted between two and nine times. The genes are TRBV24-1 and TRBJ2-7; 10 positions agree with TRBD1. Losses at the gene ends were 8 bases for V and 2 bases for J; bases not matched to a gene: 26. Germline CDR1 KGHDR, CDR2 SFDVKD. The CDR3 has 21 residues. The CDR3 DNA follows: TGTGCCACCAACAAAGGCAAAGCGGGACAGGGGAAAACTGGGACCGCCTACGAGCAGTACTTC. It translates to CATNKGKAGQGKTGTAYEQYF.

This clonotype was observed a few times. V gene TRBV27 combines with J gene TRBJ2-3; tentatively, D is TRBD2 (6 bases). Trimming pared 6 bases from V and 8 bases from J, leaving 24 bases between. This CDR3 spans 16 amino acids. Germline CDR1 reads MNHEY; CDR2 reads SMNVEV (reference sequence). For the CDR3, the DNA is TGTGCCAGCAGATCTCTAGCCCTCCCCTTGGGGGGTACGCAGTATTTT. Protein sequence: CASRSLALPLGGTQYF.

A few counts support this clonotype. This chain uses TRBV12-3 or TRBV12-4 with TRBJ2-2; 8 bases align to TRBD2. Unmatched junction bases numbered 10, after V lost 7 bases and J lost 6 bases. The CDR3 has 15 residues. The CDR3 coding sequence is TGTGCCAGCATCGGGACTAGAACCTTCGCCGGGGAGCTGTTTTTT. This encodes CASIGTRTFAGELFF.

The CDR3 nucleotides read TGTGCCAGCAGCCCCCCATGGACTAGCGGGACCAATGAGCAGTTCTTC. Translation gives CASSPPWTSGTNEQFF. The chain has TRBV21-1 and TRBJ2-1; the table's D call TRBD2 went unverified against the DNA. TRBV21-1 is reported as a pseudogene. This CDR3 spans 16 amino acids.

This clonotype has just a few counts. The CDR3 here is CSASEFLAGQETQYF. CDR3 bases: TGCAGTGCTAGTGAGTTCCTAGCGGGGCAAGAGACCCAGTACTTC. The rearrangement joins TRBV20-1 to TRBJ2-5; 9 nucleotides align to TRBD2. The V and J ends lost 3 bases and 2 bases, in that order; junction bases with no gene match: 7. The CDR3 contains 15 residues. Germline loops: CDR1 DFQATT, CDR2 SNEGSKA (reference sequence).

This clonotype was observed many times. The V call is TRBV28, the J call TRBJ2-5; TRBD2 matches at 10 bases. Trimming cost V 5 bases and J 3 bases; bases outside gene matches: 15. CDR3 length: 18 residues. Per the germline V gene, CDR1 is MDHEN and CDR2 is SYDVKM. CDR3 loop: CASSPGPSGRWVKETQYF. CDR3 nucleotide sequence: TGTGCCAGCAGTCCTGGTCCTAGCGGGAGATGGGTTAAAGAGACCCAGTACTTC.

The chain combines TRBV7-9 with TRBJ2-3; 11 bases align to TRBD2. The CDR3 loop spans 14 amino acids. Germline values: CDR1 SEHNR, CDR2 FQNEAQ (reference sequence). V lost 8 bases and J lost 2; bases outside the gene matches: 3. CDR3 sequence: CASLLAGATDTQYF. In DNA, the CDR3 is TGTGCCAGCTTACTAGCGGGAGCCACAGATACGCAGTATTTT.

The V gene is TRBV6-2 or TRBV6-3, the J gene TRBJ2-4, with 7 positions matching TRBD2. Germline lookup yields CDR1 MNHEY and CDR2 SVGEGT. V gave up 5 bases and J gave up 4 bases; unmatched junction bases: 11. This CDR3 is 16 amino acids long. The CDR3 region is CASSPGLGRGKNIQYF. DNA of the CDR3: TGTGCCAGCAGTCCCGGACTAGGAAGGGGAAAAAACATTCAGTACTTC.

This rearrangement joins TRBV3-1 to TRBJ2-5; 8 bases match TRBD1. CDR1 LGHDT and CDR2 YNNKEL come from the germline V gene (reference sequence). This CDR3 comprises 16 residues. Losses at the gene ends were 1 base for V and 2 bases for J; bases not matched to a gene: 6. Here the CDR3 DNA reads TGTGCCAGCAGCCAAGGGACAGGGACGGCACAAGAGACCCAGTACTTC. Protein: CASSQGTGTAQETQYF.